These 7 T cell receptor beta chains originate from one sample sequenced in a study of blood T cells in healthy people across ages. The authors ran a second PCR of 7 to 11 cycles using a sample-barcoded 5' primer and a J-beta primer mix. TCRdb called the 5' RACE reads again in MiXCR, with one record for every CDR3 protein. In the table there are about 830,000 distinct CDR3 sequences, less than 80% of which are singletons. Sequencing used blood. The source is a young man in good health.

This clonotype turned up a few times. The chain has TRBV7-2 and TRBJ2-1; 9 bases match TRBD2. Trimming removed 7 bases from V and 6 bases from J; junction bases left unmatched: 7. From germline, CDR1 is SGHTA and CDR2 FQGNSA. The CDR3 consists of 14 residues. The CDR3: CASNWRGGRNEQFF. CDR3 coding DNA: TGTGCCAGCAATTGGCGGGGGGGCCGCAATGAGCAGTTCTTC.

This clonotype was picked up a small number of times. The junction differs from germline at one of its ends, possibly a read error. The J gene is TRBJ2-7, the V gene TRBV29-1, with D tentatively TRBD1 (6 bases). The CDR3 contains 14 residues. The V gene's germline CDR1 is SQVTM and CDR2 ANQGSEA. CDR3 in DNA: TGCAGCGTTAAAGAGACAGGCATCTCCTACGAGCAGTACTTC. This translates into CSVKETGISYEQYF.

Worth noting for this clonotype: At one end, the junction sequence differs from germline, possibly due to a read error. CDR3 coding DNA: TGTACCAGCAGGGCAACTAGCGCCATCACAGATACGCAGTATTTT. Encoded protein: CTSRATSAITDTQYF. J is TRBJ2-3 and V is TRBV12-3 or TRBV12-4; TRBD2 matches 7 bases. There are 15 residues in the CDR3.

The CDR3 reads CASKIGPNLEQFF. Here the CDR3 DNA reads TGTGCCAGCAAGATAGGCCCCAATCTGGAGCAGTTCTTC. The rearrangement joins TRBV6-5 to TRBJ2-1; no reliable D call. Trimming removed 7 bases at V and 10 bases at J, with 17 bases between. The CDR3 runs 13 residues. Germline CDR1 reads MNHEY; CDR2 reads SVGAGI.

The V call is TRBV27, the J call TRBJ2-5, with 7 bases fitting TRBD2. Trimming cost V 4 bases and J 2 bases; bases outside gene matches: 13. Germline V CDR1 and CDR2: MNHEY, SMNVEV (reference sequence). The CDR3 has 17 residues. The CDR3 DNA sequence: TGTGCCAGCAGTTCCGCGACACGCGCGGGGGATCAAGAGACCCAGTACTTC. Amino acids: CASSSATRAGDQETQYF.

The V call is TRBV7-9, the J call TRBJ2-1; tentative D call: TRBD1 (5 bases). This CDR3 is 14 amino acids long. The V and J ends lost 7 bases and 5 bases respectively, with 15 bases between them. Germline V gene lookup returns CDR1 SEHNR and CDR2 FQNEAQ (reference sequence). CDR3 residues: CASNPTDSDNEQFF. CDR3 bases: TGTGCCAGCAACCCGACAGATTCTGACAATGAGCAGTTCTTC. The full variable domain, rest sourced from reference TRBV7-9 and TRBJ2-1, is DTGVSQNPRHKITKRGQNVTFRCDPISEHNRLYWYRQTLGQGPEFLTYFQNEAQLEKSRLLSDRFSAERPKGSFSTLEIQRTEQGDSAMYLCASNPTDSDNEQFFGPGTRLTVL.

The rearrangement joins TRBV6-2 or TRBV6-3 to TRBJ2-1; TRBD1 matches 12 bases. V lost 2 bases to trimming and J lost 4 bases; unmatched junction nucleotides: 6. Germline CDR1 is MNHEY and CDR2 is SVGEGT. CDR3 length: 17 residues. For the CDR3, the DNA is TGTGCCAGCAGTTACCCTCAGGGACAGGGGGCTTACAATGAGCAGTTCTTC. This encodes CASSYPQGQGAYNEQFF.